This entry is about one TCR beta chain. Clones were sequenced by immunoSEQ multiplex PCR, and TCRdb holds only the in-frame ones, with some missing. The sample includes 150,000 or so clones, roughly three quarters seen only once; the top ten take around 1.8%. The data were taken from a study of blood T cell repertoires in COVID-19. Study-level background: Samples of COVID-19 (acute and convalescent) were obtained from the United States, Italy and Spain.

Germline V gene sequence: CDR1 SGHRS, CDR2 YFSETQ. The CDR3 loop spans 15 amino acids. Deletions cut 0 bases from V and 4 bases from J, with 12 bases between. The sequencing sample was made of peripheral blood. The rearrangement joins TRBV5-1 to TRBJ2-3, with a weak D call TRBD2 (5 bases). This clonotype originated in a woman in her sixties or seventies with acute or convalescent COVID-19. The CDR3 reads CASSLGGSLSDTQYF. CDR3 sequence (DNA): TGCGCCAGCAGCTTGGGTGGGAGCCTCTCAGATACGCAGTATTTT.